The T cell receptor beta chain under discussion was sequenced for a study of human T cells and chemical hapten exposure listed by TCRdb under 2021. At the level of the whole study: For sensitization, 2% DPC in acetone was applied to an approximately 2 cm by approximately 2 cm area of upper inner arm skin. Patients additionally received weekly therapeutic DPC doses to the scalp throughout the roughly 25-week study period. Patch testing was done on the upper back using Finn chambers containing 0.01% DPC, and results were scored after 6 days according to International Contact Dermatitis Research Group standards. Blood was sampled from patients pre-sensitization (week 0) and at 2, 6 and about 24 weeks after DPC sensitization. In alopecia patients, the study followed how the peripheral blood TCR repertoire changed in vivo over primary and secondary sensitization to diphenylcyclopropenone (DPC), a hapten. Nearly 30 alopecia patients provided blood for TCR sequencing at one to four time points (pre-sensitization, 2, 6 and 24 weeks). The mostly female patient cohort included alopecia areata with under or over 50% scalp involvement, alopecia totalis and alopecia universalis. The libraries were sequenced as a pool, and the TCR yield per sample differed mostly because of small variations in library volumes within the pool.

Broader findings and caveats from the paper: Significantly more large CDR3 similarity clusters were formed by expanded TCRs than by pre-sensitization or healthy control sets, consistent with antigen-driven responses. Alopecia, a presumed autoimmune disease, was present in all patients, so the immune response of the patients might differ from that of healthy individuals. After repeated subsampling, the strength of the expansion versus patch-test correlation and the threshold at which it became significant changed. The number of TCRs above 1 in 1000 frequency did not change with DPC sensitization; there was no evidence of global repertoire structure alterations. A positive correlation was found between the number of PT1 expanded TCRs and patch test score, with significance reached at thresholds 8, 16 and 32 but not 4.

The time point label on this specimen signifies: patch test 2, 6 weeks after DPC sensitization. Read against the paper, the sample's treatment or condition label means: therapeutic diphenylcyclopropenone sensitization with weekly scalp DPC. At each patch-test visit, blood was drawn before the patch test was applied. Eligible patients were aged 18 to 70, diagnosed with alopecia, deemed suitable for DPC therapy, and excluded if pregnant. Total RNA was isolated from unfractionated whole blood collected in Tempus Blood RNA tubes. The CDR3 spans 13 residues, from the cysteine through the phenylalanine. Of the read, only the CDR3 DNA is kept; its 39 bases are in frame from base 1. CDR1 and CDR2, per the germline V gene, are SQVTM and ANQGSEA. Trimming accounts for 7 bases at V and 9 bases at J, while the number of junction bases matched to no gene is 11. This clonotype was detected many times. It has no known antigen specificity. Base-call qualities are not available, and no considerably larger clone is one nucleotide away.

Library preparation employed RACE. TCRdb names NextSeq 500 as the instrument used. During library preparation, unique molecular identifiers were attached to individual cDNA molecules so that TCRs could be counted quantitatively and reproducibly. From each blood RNA sample, both TCR alpha and TCR beta chains were sequenced. The published analysis was carried out like this. A median of around 100,000 TCRs per sample was observed, with a range of about 20,000 to 750,000. V, J and CDR3 annotation of the TCR reads was performed with the Decombinator software suite. For PS versus PT1 abundance plots, all samples were subsampled to the same number of TCRs (28,000). TCRs were defined as expanded if absent before sensitization and observed at least eight times at the 2-week time point. TCRdb itself trimmed the public reads at Q25 with fastp, ran MiXCR and retained productive beta chains. Under each unique CDR3 protein, matching rows form one entry showing the most common genes and DNA. These V and J calls derive from TCRdb rather than the authors' analysis. The sample includes around 130,000 distinct CDR3 sequences, with approximately 12% observed a single time. Jointly, the top ten make up more than 1.1% of the sample.

The rearrangement combines TRBV29-1 with TRBJ2-3; 9 bases in between match TRBD2. The TCR comes from a woman in her fifties or sixties with alopecia areata. Some clones in this sample may be carry-over from other donors' samples. The sequenced sample was whole blood, obtained in connection with sensitization to the hapten diphenylcyclopropenone (DPC). The base sequence is TGCAGCGCGGAGCGGGAGGAGGGGATAACGCAGTATTTT. Its protein product is CSAEREEGITQYF.